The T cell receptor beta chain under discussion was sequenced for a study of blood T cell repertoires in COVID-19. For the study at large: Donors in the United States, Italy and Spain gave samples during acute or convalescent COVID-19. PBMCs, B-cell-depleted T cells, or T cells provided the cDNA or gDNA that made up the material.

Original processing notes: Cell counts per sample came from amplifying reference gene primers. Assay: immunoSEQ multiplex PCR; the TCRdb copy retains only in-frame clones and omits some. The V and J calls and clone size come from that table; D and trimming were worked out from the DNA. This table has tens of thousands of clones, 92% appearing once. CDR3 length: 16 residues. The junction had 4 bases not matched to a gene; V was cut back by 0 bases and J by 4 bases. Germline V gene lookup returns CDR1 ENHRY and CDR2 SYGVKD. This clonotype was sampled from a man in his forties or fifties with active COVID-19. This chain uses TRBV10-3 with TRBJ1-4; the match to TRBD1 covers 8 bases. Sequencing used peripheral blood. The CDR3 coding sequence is TGTGCCATCAGTGAGTCAGGACAGGGATATAATGAAAAACTGTTTTTT. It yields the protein CAISESGQGYNEKLFF.